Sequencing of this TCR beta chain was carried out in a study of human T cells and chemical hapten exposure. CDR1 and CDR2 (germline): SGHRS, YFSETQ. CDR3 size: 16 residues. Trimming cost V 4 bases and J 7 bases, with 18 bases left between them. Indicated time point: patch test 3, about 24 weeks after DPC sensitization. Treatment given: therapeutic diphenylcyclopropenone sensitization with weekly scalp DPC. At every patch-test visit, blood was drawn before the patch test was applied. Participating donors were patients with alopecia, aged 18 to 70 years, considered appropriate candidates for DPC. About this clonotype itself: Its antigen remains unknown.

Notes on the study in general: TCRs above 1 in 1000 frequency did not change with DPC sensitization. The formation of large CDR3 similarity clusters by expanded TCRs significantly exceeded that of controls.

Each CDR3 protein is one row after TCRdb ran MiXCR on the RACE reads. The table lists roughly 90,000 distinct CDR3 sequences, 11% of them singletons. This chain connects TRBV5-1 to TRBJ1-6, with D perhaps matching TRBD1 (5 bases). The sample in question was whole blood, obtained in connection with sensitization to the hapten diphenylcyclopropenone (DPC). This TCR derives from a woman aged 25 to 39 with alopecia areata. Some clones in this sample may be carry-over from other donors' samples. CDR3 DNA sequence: TGCGCCAGCAGCCCGAACGTGGCCAGGGCAAATTCACCCCTCCACTTT. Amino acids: CASSPNVARANSPLHF.